This T cell receptor (beta chain) was sequenced for a study of shared clonotypes between healthy human individuals. As for the study in general: Researchers drew samples from two women and three men aged 18 to 49. Study observations and caveats: It was the non-shared clonotypes that had lower generation probabilities than clonotypes shared by all four donors.

Notes on this clone: Its antigen is unidentified.

The CDR3 consists of 15 residues. The V and J ends lost 4 bases and 0 bases, in that order; junction bases with no gene match: 2. Per germline, CDR1 MNHEY and CDR2 SVGAGI. Across several immunoSEQ plates, the genomic DNA of each subset was split evenly. This table comes from immunoSEQ multiplex PCR, and its TCRdb copy is limited to in-frame clones, with some not included. Of 1.6 million or so clones listed, 96% are singletons. The donor population consisted of healthy HIV-negative adults with no recent acute infections or vaccinations. Sample: naive CD4+ T cells sorted from blood. Indicated subset: CD45RA+ positively selected. The chain uses TRBV6-5 and TRBJ2-2, with 7 bases aligning to TRBD2. The source of this sequence is a young man in good health. CDR3 residues: CASSFAGANTGELFF. The CDR3 nucleotides are TGTGCCAGCAGTTTTGCGGGAGCGAACACCGGGGAGCTGTTTTTT.